This TCR beta chain was sequenced during a study of tumor-infiltrating lymphocytes in primary liver carcinoma. With a constant-region primer, TCR beta cDNA was made from approximately 500 ng of total RNA. It was through three nested multiplex PCR rounds of slightly modified ARM-PCR that TCR beta libraries arose. The opening two PCR rounds, about 11 cycles each, paired TRBV1-TRBV30 forward primers with a C-beta reverse primer. Each CDR3 protein gets one entry after TCRdb re-called the multiplex PCR reads with MiXCR. There are more than 70,000 distinct CDR3 sequences in the sample; around 70% occur only once, and just under 20% lies in the top ten. CDR1 is SGHNT, CDR2 YYREEE, per germline (reference sequence). The ends were cut back, 4 bases at V and 2 bases at J, with 10 bases in the middle. This CDR3 has 13 residues. Each 20-30 mg portion of unsorted bulk tissue served as the source for co-extraction of RNA and DNA.

The sequence was collected from a man between 40 and 49 years old with primary liver carcinoma and hepatitis B virus infection. The sample was liver tumor tissue from sampling region 1. The subset is: tumor region T1, superior pole. J is TRBJ2-7 and V is TRBV5-4; possible D gene TRBD2, 6 bases. The DNA of the CDR3 is TGTGCCAGCAGCGCACGACTAGCCTACGAGCAGTACTTC. Translation: CASSARLAYEQYF.